This T cell receptor beta chain is drawn from a study of blood T cell repertoires in COVID-19. In the study overall: PBMCs, B-cell-depleted T cells, or T cells provided the cDNA or gDNA that made up the material.

The CDR3 runs 13 residues. CDR1 and CDR2 (germline): MNHNS, SASEGT. Trimming cost V 3 bases and J 7 bases, with 10 bases left between them. In the original workflow: Using reference gene primer amplification, nucleated cell counts were estimated. Sequenced by immunoSEQ multiplex PCR; TCRdb stores in-frame clones only, minus some. That table gives V, J and clone size, and the DNA gave D and trimming. The data show 150,000 to 200,000 clones, about 85% seen once. This TCR was sampled from a man aged 55 to 70 with active or convalescent COVID-19. The specimen was peripheral blood. V usage is TRBV6-1 and J usage is TRBJ1-3; possible D gene TRBD1, 5 bases. The DNA for the CDR3 is TGTGCCAGCAGTGACCTGGAGGGGAACACCATATATTTT. It is translated as CASSDLEGNTIYF.